The 26 T cell receptor beta chains in this list originate from one sample, sequenced in a study of vaccination effects on CD4 cells after COVID-19. Pools of viral peptides were used by the ViraFEST assay to expand antigen-specific CD4+ T cells ahead of sequencing. Culture lasted about 11 days before CD4+ T cell isolation. None of the vaccinated had previously contracted SARS-CoV-2, and their nucleocapsid antibodies tested negative. Their antigens remain unidentified. Data came from immunoSEQ multiplex PCR; TCRdb stores just in-frame clones and leaves some out. The data hold 67,000 or so clones, with approximately 72% observed a single time. The source material was CD4+ T cells from PBMCs cultured with HCoV-OC43 spike peptides, sampled before COVID-19 vaccination. Subset of the sample: HCoV-OC43 spike overlapping peptide pool stimulation. All receptors come from a human donor who received a COVID-19 vaccine.

The chain has TRBV7-2 and TRBJ1-6, with 7 bases aligning to TRBD1. The CDR3 length is 15 residues. The germline CDR1 and CDR2 sequences are SGHTA and FQGNSA. J gave up 6 bases and V 5 bases, and 7 bases lay outside the gene matches. CDR3 sequence (DNA): TGTGCCAGCAGCCCAAGGACAGGCCCTAATTCACCCCTCCACTTT. It translates to CASSPRTGPNSPLHF.

In this sample, this clone turned up once. The rearrangement uses TRBV24-1 and TRBJ2-5; 7 bases match TRBD2. Per the germline V gene, CDR1 is KGHDR and CDR2 is SFDVKD. The ends lost 3 bases at V and 8 bases at J; junction bases unmatched: 20. The CDR3 is 18 amino acids. Here the CDR3 reads CATSDASWEGRPQQTQYF. The CDR3 DNA sequence: TGTGCCACCAGTGATGCCTCTTGGGAGGGCCGTCCACAACAAACCCAGTACTTC.

There are a few counts of this clone. The rearrangement uses TRBV10-3 and TRBJ2-7; 10 bases fit TRBD1. The junction had 6 bases not matched to a gene; V was cut back by 6 bases and J by 1 base. Germline CDR1 is ENHRY and CDR2 is SYGVKD. The CDR3 length is 15 residues. CDR3 in amino acids: CAISPGTGDSYEQYV. The CDR3 nucleotides are TGTGCCATCAGCCCCGGGACAGGGGATTCCTACGAGCAGTACGTC.

The chain has TRBV12-5 and TRBJ2-5; the D gene is possibly TRBD2 (6 bases). CDR1 is LGHNT and CDR2 is FRNRAP in the germline V gene. V lost 5 bases, J lost 7 bases, and 26 bases lay in between. The CDR3 contains 17 residues. The CDR3 region is CASGPPRDFPQLGTQYF. CDR3 DNA sequence: TGTGCTAGTGGTCCCCCTAGGGACTTTCCCCAGTTGGGGACCCAGTACTTC.

This chain links TRBV28 with TRBJ1-2; no clear D. V gave up 10 bases and J gave up 5 bases, with 17 bases separating them. The CDR3 is made up of 13 amino acids. From germline, CDR1 is MDHEN and CDR2 SYDVKM. CDR3: CATLVTKGYGYTF. DNA for the CDR3: TGTGCCACCCTAGTGACAAAAGGGTATGGCTACACCTTC.

CDR3 amino acids: CASSLVQDTEAFF. CDR3 DNA sequence: TGTGCCAGCAGCTTGGTCCAGGACACTGAAGCTTTCTTT. The gene calls are TRBV5-5 and TRBJ1-1; D gene uncertain. This CDR3 has 13 residues. CDR1 SGHKS and CDR2 YYEKEE come from the germline V gene (reference sequence). Trimming took 0 bases from V and 3 from J, leaving 6 bases between them.

The chain is built from TRBV6-1 and TRBJ1-5; D unresolved. Germline assignment: CDR1 MNHNS and CDR2 SASEGT. This CDR3 contains 13 residues. V shed 0 bases and J shed 5 bases, with 5 bases lying between them. The DNA of the CDR3 is TGTGCCAGCAGTGAAGCCGTGGATCAGCCCCAGCATTTT. Translation gives CASSEAVDQPQHF.

This chain joins TRBV9 and TRBJ2-1; D might be TRBD2 (5 bases). The CDR3 has 16 residues. V was shortened by 4 bases and J by 0 bases, with 14 bases between the two germline ends. Germline V gene sequence: CDR1 SGDLS, CDR2 YYNGEE. The CDR3 nucleotides read TGTGCCAGCAGCCCCCAGCGGAGTCCCTCCTACAATGAGCAGTTCTTC. This encodes CASSPQRSPSYNEQFF.

The rearrangement uses TRBV7-2 and TRBJ2-5; 10 bases line up with TRBD1. The CDR3 has 15 residues. Germline loops: CDR1 SGHTA, CDR2 FQGNSA. V lost 7 bases and J lost 4; bases outside the gene matches: 9. The CDR3 nucleotides are TGTGCCAGCACCCTGACAGGGGGCCGTGGAGAGACCCAGTACTTC. It is translated as CASTLTGGRGETQYF.

The chain couples TRBV4-1 to TRBJ1-5, with D possibly being TRBD1 (6 bases). Germline CDR1 and CDR2: MGHRA and YSYEKL. The V end lost 3 bases, the J end lost 6 bases, and 15 bases lay between the germline ends. The length of the CDR3 is 15 residues. CDR3 protein: CASSQPGQGSQPQHF. In nucleotides, the CDR3 is TGCGCCAGCAGCCAGCCGGGACAAGGCTCTCAGCCCCAGCATTTT.

The V call is TRBV11-2, the J call TRBJ2-5; TRBD1 agrees at 8 bases. Trimming at V came to 1 base and at J to 2 bases, leaving 3 bases not matched to a gene. The V gene's germline CDR1 is SGHAT and CDR2 FQNNGV. CDR3 length: 15 residues. CDR3 sequence reads: CASSLGQGIQETQYF. The CDR3 DNA follows: TGTGCCAGCAGCTTAGGACAGGGGATACAAGAGACCCAGTACTTC.

A single count supports this clone. The chain is built from TRBV12-3 or TRBV12-4 and TRBJ2-7; 9 nucleotides agree with TRBD1. CDR3 size: 13 residues. After removal of 5 bases from V and 4 bases from J, the junction contained 3 bases not matched to a gene. Here the CDR3 reads CASSRDRVYEQYV. The CDR3, as DNA: TGTGCCAGCAGTCGGGACAGGGTATACGAGCAGTACGTC.

The chain links TRBV7-2 to TRBJ2-2; D remains ambiguous. The CDR3 consists of 12 residues. Germline V gene data show CDR1 as SGHTA and CDR2 as FQGNSA. Deletions cut 6 bases from V and 3 bases from J, with 5 bases between. The CDR3 bases are TGTGCCAGCAGTCGATACACCGGGGAGCTGTTTTTT. Protein: CASSRYTGELFF.

This rearrangement joins TRBV7-2 to TRBJ1-4; a weak D match, TRBD1 (6 bases). Germline CDR1 SGHTA, CDR2 FQGNSA. The length of the CDR3 is 16 residues. Deletions cut 3 bases from V and 0 bases from J, with 11 bases between. The CDR3 DNA follows: TGTGCCAGCAGCTTGTACGAGGGGGCAACTAATGAAAAACTGTTTTTT. As protein: CASSLYEGATNEKLFF.

The chain combines TRBV28 with TRBJ1-2; the D gene is possibly TRBD1 (5 bases). Germline CDR1 and CDR2: MDHEN and SYDVKM. The CDR3 spans 13 residues. Between the trimmed V and J ends, which lost 6 bases and 5 bases, there was a span of 13 bases. The chain's CDR3 is CASRVTGGYGYTF. In nucleotides, the CDR3 is TGTGCCAGCAGAGTTACCGGGGGATATGGCTACACCTTC.

A few counts support this clone. This chain connects TRBV18 to TRBJ1-2, with D hard to call. The ends were cut back, 2 bases at V and 4 bases at J, with 8 bases in the middle. There are 13 residues in the CDR3. In germline, CDR1 is KGHSH, CDR2 LQKENI. Written as DNA, the CDR3 is TGTGCCAGCTCACCAACCACGAGCTATGGCTACACCTTC. This codes for CASSPTTSYGYTF.

The chain joins TRBV7-8 to TRBJ1-2; 11 bases are shared with TRBD1. Germline V CDR1 and CDR2: SGHVS, FQNEAQ. Trimming took 5 bases from V and 8 from J; bases not matched to a gene: 10. The CDR3 loop spans 15 amino acids. CDR3 bases: TGTGCCAGCAGCCAACTCGGACAGGGGGCGGAGGGCTACACCTTC. It yields the protein CASSQLGQGAEGYTF. Supplemented by reference TRBV7-8 and TRBJ1-2, the full variable domain reads GAGVSQSPRYKVAKRGQDVALRCDPISGHVSLFWYQQALGQGPEFLTYFQNEAQLDKSGLPSDRFFAERPEGSVSTLKIQRTQQEDSAVYLCASSQLGQGAEGYTFGSGTRLTVV.

The chain employs TRBV7-9 and TRBJ2-5; no firm D call. Per the germline V gene, CDR1 is SEHNR and CDR2 is FQNEAQ (reference sequence). Trimming took 5 bases from V and 5 from J, leaving 6 bases between them. This CDR3 spans 11 amino acids. The CDR3 sequence: CASSAPETQYF. CDR3 DNA: TGTGCCAGCAGCGCGCCGGAGACCCAGTACTTC.

The rearrangement joins TRBV5-4 to TRBJ1-2; 9 bases match TRBD1. V lost 7 bases, J lost 4 bases, and 8 bases stayed unmatched. Germline CDR1 and CDR2: SGHNT and YYREEE (reference sequence). There are 14 residues in the CDR3. The CDR3 region is CASGYGQGSYGYTF. Here the CDR3 DNA reads TGTGCCAGCGGTTATGGACAGGGGAGCTATGGCTACACCTTC. Supplemented by reference TRBV5-4 and TRBJ1-2, the full variable domain reads ETGVTQSPTHLIKTRGQQVTLRCSSQSGHNTVSWYQQALGQGPQFIFQYYREEENGRGNFPPRFSGLQFPNYSSELNVNALELDDSALYLCASGYGQGSYGYTFGSGTRLTVV.

The J gene is TRBJ1-5, the V gene TRBV12-3 or TRBV12-4; unclear D gene. The V end was cut by 6 bases, the J end by 4 bases, with 7 bases between. The CDR3 is made up of 12 amino acids. CDR3 loop: CASSRGNQPQHF. CDR3 nucleotides: TGTGCCAGCAGCAGAGGGAATCAGCCCCAGCATTTT.

The J gene is TRBJ2-3, the V gene TRBV5-1; D unclear. The CDR3 spans 15 residues. Germline assignment: CDR1 SGHRS and CDR2 YFSETQ. V lost 0 bases, J lost 1 base, and 9 bases lay in between. The CDR3 loop reads CASSLGWVGTDTQYF. CDR3 DNA sequence: TGCGCCAGCAGCTTGGGATGGGTGGGCACAGATACGCAGTATTTT.

J is TRBJ2-1 and V is TRBV6-5; tentatively, D is TRBD2 (5 bases). CDR3 size: 13 residues. The germline CDR1 and CDR2 sequences are MNHEY and SVGAGI. Trimming stripped 9 bases from V and 9 bases from J, with 18 bases between. The CDR3, as DNA: TGTGCCAGGGGAAAATACCCTGGGAGTGAGCAGTTCTTC. It translates to CARGKYPGSEQFF.

V and J are TRBV19 and TRBJ2-4; no definite D call. The V gene's germline CDR1 is LNHDA and CDR2 SQIVND (reference sequence). The V end lost 8 bases, the J end lost 0 bases, and 14 bases lay between the germline ends. This CDR3 comprises 15 residues. The CDR3 is CASGEDALAKNIQYF. The CDR3 nucleotides are TGTGCCAGTGGAGAGGACGCACTAGCCAAAAACATTCAGTACTTC. The full variable domain, in which reference TRBV19 and TRBJ2-4 provide the parts outside the CDR3, is DGGITQSPKYLFRKEGQNVTLSCEQNLNHDAMYWYRQDPGQGLRLIYYSQIVNDFQKGDIAEGYSVSREKKESFPLTVTSAQKNPTAFYLCASGEDALAKNIQYFGAGTRLSVL.

This clone has a handful of counts. The rearrangement joins TRBV5-6 to TRBJ2-1, with D uncertain. This CDR3 spans 15 amino acids. CDR1 is SGHDT, CDR2 YYEEEE, per germline. V lost 0 bases, J lost 0 bases, and 7 bases lay in between. CDR3 in DNA: TGTGCCAGCAGCTTGGACAGCTACTCCTACAATGAGCAGTTCTTC. This encodes CASSLDSYSYNEQFF.

The chain is built from TRBV24-1 and TRBJ1-5, with 8 bases fitting TRBD1. This CDR3 spans 18 amino acids. J was trimmed by 0 bases and V by 2 bases; bases with no gene match: 8. Germline CDR1 reads KGHDR; CDR2 reads SFDVKD. This CDR3 is CATSDSNNRGYSNQPQHF. CDR3 sequence (DNA): TGTGCCACCAGTGATTCGAATAACAGGGGGTATAGCAATCAGCCCCAGCATTTT.

This clone showed up just a few times. The J gene is TRBJ1-2, the V gene TRBV5-1, with D perhaps matching TRBD1 (6 bases). Germline CDR1 SGHRS, CDR2 YFSETQ. CDR3 length: 14 amino acids. Trimming stripped 3 bases from V and 2 bases from J, with 11 bases between. CDR3 sequence (DNA): TGCGCCAGCAGCTCGTCACAGGGAAACTATGGCTACACCTTC. It is translated as CASSSSQGNYGYTF.